Only one count was recorded for the clone carrying this T cell receptor (beta chain). The data belong to a study of OX40 agonist ivuxolimab in advanced cancers. Assay: immunoSEQ multiplex PCR; the TCRdb copy retains only in-frame clones and omits some. This sample carries over 40,000 clones, about nine tenths of them seen once, and the ten largest clones take 20% to 30%. The CDR3 length is 13 residues. The germline V gene has CDR1 LNHNV and CDR2 YYDKDF (reference sequence). V lost 8 bases, J lost 12 bases, and 20 bases lay in between. The receptor was derived from an adult with an advanced solid tumor such as melanoma, head and neck, liver or kidney cancer. Here the sequenced sample was CD4+ or CD8+ T cells sorted from blood, taken in a trial of the OX40 agonist ivuxolimab. The chain links TRBV15 to TRBJ2-1, with D possibly being TRBD2 (7 bases). The CDR3 coding sequence is TGTGCCACCCGCGAGGGGGGGGAATACGGGCAGTTCTTC. This sequence encodes CATREGGEYGQFF.